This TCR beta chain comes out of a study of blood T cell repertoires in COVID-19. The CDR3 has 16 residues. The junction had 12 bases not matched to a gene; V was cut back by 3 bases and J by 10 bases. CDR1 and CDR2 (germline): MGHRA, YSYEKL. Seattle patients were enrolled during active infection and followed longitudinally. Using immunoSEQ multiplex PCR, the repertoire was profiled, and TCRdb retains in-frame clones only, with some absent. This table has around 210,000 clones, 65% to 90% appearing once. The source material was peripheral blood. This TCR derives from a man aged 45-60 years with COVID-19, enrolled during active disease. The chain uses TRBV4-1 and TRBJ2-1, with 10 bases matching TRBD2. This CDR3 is CASSQQSSGSRAEQFF. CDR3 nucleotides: TGCGCCAGCAGCCAGCAGTCTAGCGGGAGCCGAGCCGAGCAGTTCTTC.